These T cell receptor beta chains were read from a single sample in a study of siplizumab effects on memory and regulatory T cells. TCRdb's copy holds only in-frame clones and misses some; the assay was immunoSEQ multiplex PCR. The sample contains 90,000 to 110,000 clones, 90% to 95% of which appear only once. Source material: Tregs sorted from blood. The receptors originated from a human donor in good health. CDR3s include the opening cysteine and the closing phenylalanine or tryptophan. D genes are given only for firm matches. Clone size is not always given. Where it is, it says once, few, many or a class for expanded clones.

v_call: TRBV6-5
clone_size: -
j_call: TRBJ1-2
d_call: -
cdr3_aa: CASTGGVNYGYTF
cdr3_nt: TGTGCCTCGACGGGAGGGGTTAACTATGGCTACACCTTC

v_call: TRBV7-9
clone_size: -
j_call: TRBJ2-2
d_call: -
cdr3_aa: CASSTGTTGELFF
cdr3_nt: TGTGCCAGCAGCACCGGGACCACCGGGGAGCTGTTTTTT

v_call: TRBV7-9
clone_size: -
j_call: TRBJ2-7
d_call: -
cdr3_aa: CASSSRTGEQYF
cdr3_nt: TGTGCCAGCAGCTCAAGGACTGGGGAGCAGTACTTC

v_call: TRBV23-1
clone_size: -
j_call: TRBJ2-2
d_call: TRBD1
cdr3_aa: CASSLEDLQGGTGELFF
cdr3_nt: TGCGCCAGCAGTCTAGAGGATCTACAGGGGGGCACCGGGGAGCTGTTTTTT

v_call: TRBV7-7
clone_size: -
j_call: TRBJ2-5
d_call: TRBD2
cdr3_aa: CASSYGGAIETQYF
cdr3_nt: TGTGCCAGCAGCTACGGGGGGGCCATAGAGACCCAGTACTTC

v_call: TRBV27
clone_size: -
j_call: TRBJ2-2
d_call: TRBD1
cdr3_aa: CASSLAWTGSGELFF
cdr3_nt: TGTGCCAGCAGTTTGGCATGGACAGGGAGCGGGGAGCTGTTTTTT

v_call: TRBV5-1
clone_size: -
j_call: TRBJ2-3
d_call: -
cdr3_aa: CASSLDGRADTQYF
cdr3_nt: TGCGCCAGCAGCTTGGACGGCAGGGCAGATACGCAGTATTTT

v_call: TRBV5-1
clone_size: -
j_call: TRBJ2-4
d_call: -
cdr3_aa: CASSLSPGAGAKNIQYF
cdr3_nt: TGCGCCAGCAGCCTTTCCCCGGGGGCGGGGGCCAAAAACATTCAGTACTTC

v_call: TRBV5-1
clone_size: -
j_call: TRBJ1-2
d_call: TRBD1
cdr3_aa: CASSLVLGQSYYGYTF
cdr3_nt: TGCGCCAGCAGCTTGGTATTGGGACAGAGTTACTATGGCTACACCTTC

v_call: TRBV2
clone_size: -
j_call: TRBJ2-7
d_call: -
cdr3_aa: CASGSGSYEQYF
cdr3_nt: TGTGCCAGCGGTAGTGGCTCCTACGAGCAGTACTTC

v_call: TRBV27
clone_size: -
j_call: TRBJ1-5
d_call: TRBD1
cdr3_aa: CATGTGFQPQHF
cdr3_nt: TGTGCCACCGGGACAGGGTTCCAGCCCCAGCATTTT

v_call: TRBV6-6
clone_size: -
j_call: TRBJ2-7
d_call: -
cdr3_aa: CASSLETYEQYF
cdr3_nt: TGTGCCAGCAGTCTGGAAACCTACGAGCAGTACTTC

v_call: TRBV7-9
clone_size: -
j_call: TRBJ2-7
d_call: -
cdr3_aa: CASSLRGDAYEQYF
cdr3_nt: TGTGCCAGCAGCTTACGCGGAGATGCCTACGAGCAGTACTTC

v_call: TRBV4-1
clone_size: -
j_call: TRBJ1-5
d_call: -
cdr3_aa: CASSQGAGNQPQHF
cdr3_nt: TGCGCCAGCAGCCAGGGAGCGGGTAATCAGCCCCAGCATTTT

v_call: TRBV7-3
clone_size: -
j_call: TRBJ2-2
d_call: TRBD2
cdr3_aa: CASSLRSTFLAGGANTGELFF
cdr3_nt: TGTGCCAGCAGCTTAAGGTCCACTTTTCTAGCGGGAGGAGCGAACACCGGGGAGCTGTTTTTT

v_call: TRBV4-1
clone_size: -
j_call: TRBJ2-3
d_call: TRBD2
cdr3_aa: CASSQDNLAGGPGYTQYF
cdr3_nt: TGCGCCAGCAGCCAAGATAATCTAGCGGGAGGGCCGGGATATACGCAGTATTTT

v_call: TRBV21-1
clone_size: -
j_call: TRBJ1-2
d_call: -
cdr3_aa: CASKVAGHFNYGYTF
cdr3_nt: TGTGCCAGCAAGGTGGCGGGACACTTTAACTATGGCTACACCTTC

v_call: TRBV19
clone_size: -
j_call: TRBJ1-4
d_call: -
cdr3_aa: CASRPQSTNEKLFF
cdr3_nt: TGTGCCAGTAGACCCCAGTCAACTAATGAAAAACTGTTTTTT

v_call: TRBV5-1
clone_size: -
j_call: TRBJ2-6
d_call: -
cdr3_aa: CASSEQGSGANVLTF
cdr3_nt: TGCGCCAGCAGTGAACAGGGTTCCGGGGCCAACGTCCTGACTTTC

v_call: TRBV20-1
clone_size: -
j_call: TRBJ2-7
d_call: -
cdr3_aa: CSASGGYEQYF
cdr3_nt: TGCAGTGCTAGCGGGGGCTACGAGCAGTACTTC

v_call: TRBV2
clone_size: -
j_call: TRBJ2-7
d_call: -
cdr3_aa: CASSRRPTYEQYF
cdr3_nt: TGTGCCAGCAGCCGGAGACCGACTTACGAGCAGTACTTC

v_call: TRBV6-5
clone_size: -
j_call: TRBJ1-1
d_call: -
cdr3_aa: CASSYSNTEAFF
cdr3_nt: TGTGCCAGCAGTTACTCCAACACTGAAGCTTTCTTT

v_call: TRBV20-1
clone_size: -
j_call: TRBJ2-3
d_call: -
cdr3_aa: CSASLGDTQYF
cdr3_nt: TGCAGTGCTAGTCTGGGAGATACGCAGTATTTT

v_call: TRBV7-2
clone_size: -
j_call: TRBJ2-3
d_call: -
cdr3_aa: CASSFFGQGNTDTQYF
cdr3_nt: TGTGCCAGCAGCTTCTTTGGGCAGGGGAACACAGATACGCAGTATTTT

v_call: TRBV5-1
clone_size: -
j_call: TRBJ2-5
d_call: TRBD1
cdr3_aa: CASRDRLTETQYF
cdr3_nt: TGCGCCAGCAGGGACAGGCTCACAGAGACCCAGTACTTC

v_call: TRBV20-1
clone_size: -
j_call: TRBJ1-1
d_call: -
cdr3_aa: CSALQSEAFF
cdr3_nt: TGCAGTGCCCTTCAGTCTGAAGCTTTCTTT

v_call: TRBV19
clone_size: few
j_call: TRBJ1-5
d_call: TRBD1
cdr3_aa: CASRRTGGGNQPQHF
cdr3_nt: TGTGCCAGTAGGAGAACAGGGGGCGGTAATCAGCCCCAGCATTTT

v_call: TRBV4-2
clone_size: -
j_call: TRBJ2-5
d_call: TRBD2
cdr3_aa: CASSQVSGEETQYF
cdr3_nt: TGTGCCAGCAGCCAAGTAAGCGGGGAAGAGACCCAGTACTTC

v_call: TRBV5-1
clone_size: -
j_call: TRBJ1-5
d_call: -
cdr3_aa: CASSWGAPGQPQHF
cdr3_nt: TGCGCCAGCAGCTGGGGGGCGCCAGGTCAGCCCCAGCATTTT

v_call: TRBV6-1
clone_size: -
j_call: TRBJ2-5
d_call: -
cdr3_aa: CASSEAWGAGAETQYF
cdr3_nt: TGTGCCAGCAGTGAAGCTTGGGGAGCTGGGGCCGAGACCCAGTACTTC

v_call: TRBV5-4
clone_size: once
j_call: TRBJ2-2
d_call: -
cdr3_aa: CASSPRSTTGELFF
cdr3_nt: TGTGCCAGCAGCCCCAGGAGCACCACCGGGGAGCTGTTTTTT

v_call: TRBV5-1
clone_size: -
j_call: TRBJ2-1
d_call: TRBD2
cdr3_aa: CASSSTSGGYNEQFF
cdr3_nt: TGCGCCAGCAGCTCGACTAGCGGGGGGTACAATGAGCAGTTCTTC

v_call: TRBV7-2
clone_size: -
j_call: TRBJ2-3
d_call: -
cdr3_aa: CASSLSNGGGYTQYF
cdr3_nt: TGTGCCAGCAGCTTATCCAACGGGGGAGGATATACGCAGTATTTT

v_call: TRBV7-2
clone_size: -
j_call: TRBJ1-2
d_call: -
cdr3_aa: CASSLTGTGIYGYTF
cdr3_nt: TGTGCCAGCAGCCTAACCGGGACGGGGATCTATGGCTACACCTTC

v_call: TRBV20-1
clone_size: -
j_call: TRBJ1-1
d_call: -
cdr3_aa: CSARLGPAAFF
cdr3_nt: TGCAGTGCTAGATTGGGGCCTGCGGCTTTCTTT

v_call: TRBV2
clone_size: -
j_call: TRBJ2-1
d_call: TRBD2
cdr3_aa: CASNLPSGYEQFF
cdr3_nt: TGTGCCAGCAATTTGCCTAGCGGGTACGAGCAGTTCTTC

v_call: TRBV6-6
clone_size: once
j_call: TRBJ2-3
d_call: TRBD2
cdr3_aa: CASSSAGGGADTQYF
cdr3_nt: TGTGCCAGCAGTTCAGCGGGAGGAGGGGCAGATACGCAGTATTTT

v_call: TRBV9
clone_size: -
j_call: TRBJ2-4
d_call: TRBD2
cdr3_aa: CASSVGGRGIQYF
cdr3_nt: TGTGCCAGCAGCGTAGGTGGGAGGGGCATTCAGTACTTC

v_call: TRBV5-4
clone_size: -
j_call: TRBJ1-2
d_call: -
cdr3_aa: CASSSGGAIGYTF
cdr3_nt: TGTGCCAGCAGCTCGGGGGGGGCGATTGGCTACACCTTC

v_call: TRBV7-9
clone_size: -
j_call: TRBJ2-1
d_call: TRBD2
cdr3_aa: CASSLEGAGGEQFF
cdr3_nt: TGTGCCAGCAGCTTAGAGGGAGCGGGAGGTGAGCAGTTCTTC

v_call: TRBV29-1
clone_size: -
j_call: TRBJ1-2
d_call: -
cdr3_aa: CSVEKAVYGYTF
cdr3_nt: TGCAGCGTTGAGAAAGCCGTCTATGGCTACACCTTC

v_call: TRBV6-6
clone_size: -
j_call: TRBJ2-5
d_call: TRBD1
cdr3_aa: CASRFRDRGRETQYF
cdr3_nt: TGTGCCAGCAGATTCCGGGACAGGGGCCGAGAGACCCAGTACTTC